Each of the 3 T cell receptor beta chains below was sequenced from the same sample in a study of Ad26.COV2.S vaccination and SARS-CoV-2 variants. This sample's treatment: some 20 received Ad26.COV2.S at low or high dose, single or two shots; several received placebo; per-sample allocation not given. It was on day 63 after the first vaccine or placebo injection that samples were taken. The protocol was immunoSEQ multiplex PCR, while the TCRdb copy is restricted to in-frame clones and leaves out a portion. Seen here are about 400,000 clones, about 80% observed once, and the top ten hold more than 7%. Sample: peripheral blood, taken in a trial of Ad26.COV2.S vaccine versus placebo. These receptors all come from a person between 18 and 65 years old who received the Ad26.COV2.S COVID-19 vaccine or a placebo.

The V call is TRBV5-4, the J call TRBJ2-1; the match to TRBD2 covers 12 bases. V lost 4 bases to trimming and J lost 9 bases; unmatched junction nucleotides: 11. The CDR3 is 16 residues long. The germline V gene has CDR1 SGHNT and CDR2 YYREEE (reference sequence). This chain's CDR3 is CASSGRTSGDLGEQFF. As DNA, the CDR3 is TGTGCCAGCAGCGGAAGGACTAGCGGGGACTTGGGTGAGCAGTTCTTC.

The rearrangement links TRBV19 to TRBJ2-7; no clear D. Per germline, CDR1 LNHDA and CDR2 SQIVND (reference sequence). V lost 5 bases, J lost 12 bases, and 17 bases lay in between. The CDR3 loop spans 12 amino acids. DNA for the CDR3: TGTGCCAGTAGTCCAGGACCATCCCCGAGGTACTTC. This encodes CASSPGPSPRYF.

The chain links TRBV18 to TRBJ2-7; TRBD2 is a possible D gene (6 bases). Per the germline V gene, CDR1 is KGHSH and CDR2 is LQKENI. CDR3 length: 15 residues. Trimming removed 2 bases at V and 0 bases at J, with 11 bases between. CDR3 nucleotides: TGTGCCAGCTCACCATCAATGGGAGGCTCCTACGAGCAGTACTTC. Encoded protein: CASSPSMGGSYEQYF.